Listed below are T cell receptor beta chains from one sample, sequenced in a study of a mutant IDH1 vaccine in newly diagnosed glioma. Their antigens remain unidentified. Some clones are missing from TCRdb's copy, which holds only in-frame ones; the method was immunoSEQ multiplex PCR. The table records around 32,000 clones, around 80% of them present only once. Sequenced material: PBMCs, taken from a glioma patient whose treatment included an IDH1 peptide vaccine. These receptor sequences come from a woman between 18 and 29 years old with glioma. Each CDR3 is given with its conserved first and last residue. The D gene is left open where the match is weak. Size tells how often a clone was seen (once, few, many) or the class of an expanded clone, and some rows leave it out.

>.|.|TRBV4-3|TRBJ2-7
CASSQDNQPSYEQYF
TGCGCCAGCAGCCAAGATAATCAGCCCTCCTACGAGCAGTACTTC
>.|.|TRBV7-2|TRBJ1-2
CASSLYSNYGYTF
TGTGCCAGCAGCTTATACTCCAACTATGGCTACACCTTC
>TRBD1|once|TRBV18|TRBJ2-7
CASSPPGQGRGEQYF
TGTGCCAGCTCACCTCCGGGACAGGGAAGGGGCGAGCAGTACTTC
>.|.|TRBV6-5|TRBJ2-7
CASSYSSRGSYEQYF
TGTGCCAGCAGTTACTCTAGCAGGGGTTCCTACGAGCAGTACTTC
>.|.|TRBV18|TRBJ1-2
CASSTTENYGYTF
TGTGCCAGCTCAACGACGGAGAACTATGGCTACACCTTC
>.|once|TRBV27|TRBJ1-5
CASRVQGLGNQPQHF
TGTGCCAGCAGGGTACAGGGTTTGGGCAATCAGCCCCAGCATTTT
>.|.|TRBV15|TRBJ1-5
CATSRVGQPQHF
TGTGCCACCAGCAGAGTGGGACAGCCCCAGCATTTT
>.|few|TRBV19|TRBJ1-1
CASSMGVGNTEAFF
TGTGCCAGTAGTATGGGGGTAGGGAACACTGAAGCTTTCTTT
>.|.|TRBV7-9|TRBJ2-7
CASSRHSLEQYF
TGTGCCAGCAGCCGCCATTCACTCGAGCAGTACTTC
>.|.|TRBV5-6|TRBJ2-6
CASSSPTDGANVLTF
TGTGCCAGCAGCTCCCCCACTGATGGGGCCAACGTCCTGACTTTC
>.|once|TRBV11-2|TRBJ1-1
CASSLAGNTEAFF
TGTGCCAGCAGCTTAGCCGGAAACACTGAAGCTTTCTTT
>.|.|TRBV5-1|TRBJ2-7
CASSDGPLEQYF
TGCGCCAGCTCAGACGGGCCATTAGAGCAGTACTTC
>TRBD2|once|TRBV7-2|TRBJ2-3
CASSDPGLPTDTQYF
TGTGCCAGCAGCGACCCGGGACTACCCACAGATACGCAGTATTTT
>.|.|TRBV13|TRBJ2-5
CASSLPGEETQYF
TGTGCCAGCAGCTTACCCGGGGAAGAGACCCAGTACTTC
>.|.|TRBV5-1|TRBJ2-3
CASNFLGGDTQYF
TGCGCCAGCAACTTCCTGGGGGGAGATACGCAGTATTTT
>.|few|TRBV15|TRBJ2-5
CATSRDEGETQYF
TGTGCCACCAGCAGAGATGAGGGGGAGACCCAGTACTTC
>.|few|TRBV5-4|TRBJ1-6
CASSLGTRVDSPLHF
TGTGCCAGCAGCTTGGGGACCAGGGTGGATTCACCCCTCCACTTT